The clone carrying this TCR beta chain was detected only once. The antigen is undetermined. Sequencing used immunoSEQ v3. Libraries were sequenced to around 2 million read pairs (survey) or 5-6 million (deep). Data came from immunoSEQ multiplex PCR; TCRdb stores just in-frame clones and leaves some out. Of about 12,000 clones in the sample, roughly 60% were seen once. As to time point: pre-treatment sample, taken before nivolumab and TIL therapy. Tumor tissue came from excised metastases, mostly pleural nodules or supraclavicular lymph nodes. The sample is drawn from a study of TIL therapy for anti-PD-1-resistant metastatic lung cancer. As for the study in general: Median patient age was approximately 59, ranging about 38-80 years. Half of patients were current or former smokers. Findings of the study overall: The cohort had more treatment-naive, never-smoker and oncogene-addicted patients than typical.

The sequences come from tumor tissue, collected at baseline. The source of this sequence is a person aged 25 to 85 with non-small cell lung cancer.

The CDR3 sequence is CASSYGDNKLFF. The CDR3 DNA is TGTGCCAGCAGTTACGGGGACAATAAACTGTTTTTT. The rearrangement joins TRBV6-5 to TRBJ1-4, with D possibly matching TRBD1 (6 bases). CDR1 is MNHEY and CDR2 is SVGAGI in the germline V gene. V was cut by 2 bases and J by 11 bases, with 9 bases left in between. The CDR3 extends over 12 amino acids.